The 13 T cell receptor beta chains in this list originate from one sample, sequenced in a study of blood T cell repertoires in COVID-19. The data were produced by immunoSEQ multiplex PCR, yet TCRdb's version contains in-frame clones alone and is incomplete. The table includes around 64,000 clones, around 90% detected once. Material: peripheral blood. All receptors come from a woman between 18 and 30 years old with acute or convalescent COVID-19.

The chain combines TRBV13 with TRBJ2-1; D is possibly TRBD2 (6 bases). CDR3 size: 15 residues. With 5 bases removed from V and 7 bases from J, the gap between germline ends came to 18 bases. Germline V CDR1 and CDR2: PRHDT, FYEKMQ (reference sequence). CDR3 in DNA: TGTGCCAGCAGCATCACTAGCCAAAGGAAGAATGAGCAGTTCTTC. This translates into CASSITSQRKNEQFF. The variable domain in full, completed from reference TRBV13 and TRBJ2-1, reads AAGVIQSPRHLIKEKRETATLKCYPIPRHDTVYWYQQGPGQDPQFLISFYEKMQSDKGSIPDRFSAQQFSDYHSELNMSSLELGDSALYFCASSITSQRKNEQFFGPGTRLTVL.

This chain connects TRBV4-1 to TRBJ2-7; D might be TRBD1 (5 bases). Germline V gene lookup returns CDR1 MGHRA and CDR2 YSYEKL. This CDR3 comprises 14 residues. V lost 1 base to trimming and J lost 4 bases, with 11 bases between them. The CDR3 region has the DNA TGCGCCAGCAGCCAAGTTGCAGGGTCGTACGAGCAGTACTTC. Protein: CASSQVAGSYEQYF.

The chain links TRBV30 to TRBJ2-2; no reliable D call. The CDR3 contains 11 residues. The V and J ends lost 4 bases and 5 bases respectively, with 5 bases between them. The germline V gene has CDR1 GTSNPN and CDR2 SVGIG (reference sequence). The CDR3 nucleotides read TGTGCCTGGACCGTGACCGGGGAGCTGTTTTTT. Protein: CAWTVTGELFF. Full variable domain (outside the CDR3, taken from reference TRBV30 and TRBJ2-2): SQTIHQWPATLVQPVGSPLSLECTVEGTSNPNLYWYRQAAGRGLQLLFYSVGIGQISSEVPQNLSASRPQDRQFILSSKKLLLSDSGFYLCAWTVTGELFFGEGSRLTVL.

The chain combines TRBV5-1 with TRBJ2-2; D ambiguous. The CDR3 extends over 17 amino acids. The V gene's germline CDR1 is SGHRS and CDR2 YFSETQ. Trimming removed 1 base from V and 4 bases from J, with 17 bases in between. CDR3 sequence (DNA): TGCGCCAGCAGCTTGTCAGGTCGGTTGGCTGGCACCGGGGAGCTGTTTTTT. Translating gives CASSLSGRLAGTGELFF.

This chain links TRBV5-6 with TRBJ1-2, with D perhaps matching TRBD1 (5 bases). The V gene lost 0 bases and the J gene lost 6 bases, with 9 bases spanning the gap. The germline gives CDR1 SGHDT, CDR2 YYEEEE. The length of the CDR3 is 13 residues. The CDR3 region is CASSLVRGDGYTF. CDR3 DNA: TGTGCCAGCAGCTTGGTTAGGGGCGATGGCTACACCTTC.

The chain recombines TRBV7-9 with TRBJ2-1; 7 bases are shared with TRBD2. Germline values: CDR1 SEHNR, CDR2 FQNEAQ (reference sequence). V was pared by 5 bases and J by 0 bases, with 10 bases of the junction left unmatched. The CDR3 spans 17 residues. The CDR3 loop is CASSPPASGGSYNEQFF. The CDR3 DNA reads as TGTGCCAGCAGCCCTCCGGCTAGCGGAGGCTCCTACAATGAGCAGTTCTTC.

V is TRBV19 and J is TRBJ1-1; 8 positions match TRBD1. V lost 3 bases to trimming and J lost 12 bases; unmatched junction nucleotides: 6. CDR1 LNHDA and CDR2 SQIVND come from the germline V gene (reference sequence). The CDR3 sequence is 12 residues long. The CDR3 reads CASSIGRQGTFF. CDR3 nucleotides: TGTGCCAGTAGTATCGGACGACAGGGGACTTTCTTT.

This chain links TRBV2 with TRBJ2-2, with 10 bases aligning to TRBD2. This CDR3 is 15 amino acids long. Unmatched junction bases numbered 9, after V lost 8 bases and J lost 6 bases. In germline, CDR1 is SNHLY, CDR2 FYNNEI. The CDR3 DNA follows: TGTGCCAGCGCTCGGTCTAGCGGGGGTGCCGGGGAGCTGTTTTTT. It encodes CASARSSGGAGELFF.

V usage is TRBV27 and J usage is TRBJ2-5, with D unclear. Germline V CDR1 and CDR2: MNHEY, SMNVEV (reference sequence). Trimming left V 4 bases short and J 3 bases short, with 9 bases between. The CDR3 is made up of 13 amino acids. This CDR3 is CASSSGTEETQYF. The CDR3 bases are TGTGCCAGCAGTTCCGGTACGGAAGAGACCCAGTACTTC.

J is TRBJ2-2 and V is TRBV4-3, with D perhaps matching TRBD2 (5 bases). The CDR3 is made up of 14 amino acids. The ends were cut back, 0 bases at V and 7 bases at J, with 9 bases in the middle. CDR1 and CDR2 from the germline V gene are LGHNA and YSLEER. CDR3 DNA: TGCGCCAGCAGCCAAGATCGGGATGTCGGGGAGCTGTTTTTT. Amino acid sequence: CASSQDRDVGELFF.

CDR3 sequence (DNA): TGTGCCAGCAGTCGTCCGGGACAGGACATTCGGGGCGACGGGGAGCTGTTTTTT. Protein: CASSRPGQDIRGDGELFF. The chain recombines TRBV3-1 (or the pseudogene TRBV3-2) with TRBJ2-2, with TRBD1 matching 8 bases. The CDR3 has 18 residues. V shed 6 bases, J shed 7 bases, and the junction held 19 bases outside the gene matches. The germline V gene has CDR1 LGHDT and CDR2 YNNKEL (reference sequence).

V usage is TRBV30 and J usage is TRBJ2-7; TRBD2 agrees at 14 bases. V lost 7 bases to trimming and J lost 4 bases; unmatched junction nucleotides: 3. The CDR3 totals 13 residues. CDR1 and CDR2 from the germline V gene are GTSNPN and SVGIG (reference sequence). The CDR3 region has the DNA TGTGCCTACTGGACTAGCGGGGGGTACGAGCAGTACTTC. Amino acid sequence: CAYWTSGGYEQYF.

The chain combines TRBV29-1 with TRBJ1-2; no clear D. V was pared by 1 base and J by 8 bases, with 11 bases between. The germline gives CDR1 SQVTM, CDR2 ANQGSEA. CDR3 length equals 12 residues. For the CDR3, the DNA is TGCAGCGTTGAAGCCATCAGTAAGGGCTACACCTTC. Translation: CSVEAISKGYTF.